The rows below give T cell receptor beta chains drawn from one sample of a study of T cell responses to AZD1222 COVID-19 vaccine. Sequencing used immunoSEQ multiplex PCR; TCRdb keeps in-frame clones, though not all of them. The top ten hold about 1% of the sample, which has roughly 150,000 clones, roughly 89% seen once. The specimen comprised peripheral blood, sampled 28 days after the second AZD1222 dose. These receptors originate from an adult who received the AZD1222 COVID-19 vaccine. The CDR3 runs from the conserved cysteine through the conserved F or W. Each record gives: V gene, J gene, clone size, D gene, CDR3 protein, CDR3 DNA. D genes are given only for firm matches. The size field is filled for only some rows; it gives once, few, many or a size class.

TRBV5-5	TRBJ2-7	.	.	CASSPRRGTSSSYEQYF	TGTGCCAGCAGCCCCCGGAGGGGGACCAGTAGCTCCTACGAGCAGTACTTC
TRBV19	TRBJ1-2	.	TRBD1	CASSISPGGNYGYTF	TGTGCCAGTAGTATAAGCCCAGGGGGCAACTATGGCTACACCTTC
TRBV10-2	TRBJ2-1	.	TRBD2	CASSDPPSGGIRDQFF	TGCGCCAGCAGTGACCCCCCTAGCGGGGGGATCCGGGACCAGTTCTTC
TRBV3-1/TRBV3-2	TRBJ1-1	.	TRBD1	CASSQDWDRNTEAFF	TGTGCCAGCAGCCAAGATTGGGACAGAAACACTGAAGCTTTCTTT
TRBV7-9	TRBJ1-5	.	.	CASSPTSSSQPQHF	TGTGCCAGCAGTCCCACCTCTTCGAGTCAGCCCCAGCATTTT
TRBV4-1	TRBJ2-5	.	TRBD1	CASSQGQGRETQYF	TGCGCCAGCAGCCAGGGACAGGGTAGGGAGACCCAGTACTTC
TRBV7-8	TRBJ1-5	.	.	CASSPIDGSLNQPQHF	TGTGCCAGCAGCCCGATCGACGGATCCCTCAATCAGCCCCAGCATTTT
TRBV7-9	TRBJ1-1	.	TRBD1	CASSPGGAIAEAFF	TGTGCCAGCTCGCCAGGGGGAGCCATCGCTGAAGCTTTCTTT
TRBV5-1	TRBJ1-2	.	.	CASSDRDGIYGYTF	TGCGCCAGCAGCGACCGGGACGGAATCTATGGCTACACCTTC
TRBV12-3/TRBV12-4	TRBJ2-7	.	.	CASSPHSSYEQYF	TGTGCCAGCAGCCCCCACAGCTCCTACGAGCAGTACTTC
TRBV10-3	TRBJ1-5	.	TRBD1	CASSEPGGRDQPQHF	TGTGCCAGCTCCGAGCCAGGGGGAAGGGATCAGCCCCAGCATTTT
TRBV19	TRBJ2-6	once	TRBD1	CASSISTGLGANVLTF	TGTGCCAGTAGTATTTCGACAGGGCTCGGGGCCAACGTCCTGACTTTC
TRBV3-1/TRBV3-2	TRBJ1-4	.	.	CASSQGQSAREKLFF	TGTGCCAGCAGCCAAGGACAGAGTGCACGCGAAAAACTGTTTTTT
TRBV9	TRBJ1-1	.	.	CASSSSGEAFF	TGTGCCAGCAGCTCCTCGGGTGAAGCTTTCTTT
TRBV10-3	TRBJ1-2	.	.	CAIRDGLSGGYTF	TGTGCCATCAGGGACGGACTGTCAGGAGGCTACACCTTC
TRBV5-6	TRBJ2-2	.	.	CASSRNTGELFF	TGTGCCAGCAGCCGAAACACCGGGGAGCTGTTTTTT
TRBV3-1/TRBV3-2	TRBJ2-2	.	.	CASSPPQGRNTGELFF	TGTGCCAGCAGCCCCCCCCAGGGGCGGAACACCGGGGAGCTGTTTTTT
TRBV5-1	TRBJ1-2	.	.	CASSLVTVSYGYTF	TGCGCCAGCAGCTTGGTAACGGTGTCCTATGGCTACACCTTC
TRBV12-3/TRBV12-4	TRBJ2-3	.	TRBD2	CASSSGITDTQYF	TGTGCCAGCAGTAGCGGGATCACAGATACGCAGTATTTT
TRBV2	TRBJ1-1	.	.	CAIIVYMNTEAFF	TGTGCCATCATAGTTTACATGAACACTGAAGCTTTCTTT
TRBV6-5	TRBJ2-2	.	TRBD1	CASSYHGTAVGELFF	TGTGCCAGCAGTTACCACGGGACAGCCGTCGGGGAGCTGTTTTTT
TRBV5-8	TRBJ2-5	.	.	CASSFGETQYF	TGTGCCAGCAGCTTCGGGGAGACCCAGTACTTC
TRBV6-6	TRBJ1-3	.	.	CASRKLDGNRNTIYF	TGTGCCAGCCGGAAGCTGGACGGTAATAGAAACACCATATATTTT
TRBV9	TRBJ2-1	.	.	CASSVATGGRGSDEQFF	TGTGCCAGCAGCGTAGCTACTGGGGGGCGGGGGAGCGATGAGCAGTTCTTC
TRBV4-1	TRBJ1-6	.	.	CASSQVPAGTPNSPLHF	TGCGCCAGCAGCCAAGTTCCCGCCGGGACACCGAATTCACCCCTCCACTTT
TRBV15	TRBJ1-6	few	.	CATSTAGFNSPLHF	TGTGCCACCAGCACCGCGGGGTTCAATTCACCCCTCCACTTT
TRBV7-8	TRBJ2-2	.	.	CASSPRTGTGELFF	TGTGCCAGCAGCCCCCGGACGGGGACCGGGGAGCTGTTTTTT
TRBV30	TRBJ1-1	.	TRBD1	CAWSVDRGTEAFF	TGTGCCTGGAGTGTGGACAGGGGCACTGAAGCTTTCTTT
TRBV27	TRBJ1-3	.	.	CASSLEGNLGNTIYF	TGTGCCAGCAGTTTAGAGGGTAATTTGGGAAACACCATATATTTT
TRBV6-1	TRBJ2-4	.	.	CASSEEAGDAKNIQYF	TGTGCCAGCAGTGAAGAAGCGGGCGATGCCAAAAACATTCAGTACTTC
TRBV3-1/TRBV3-2	TRBJ2-7	.	.	CASSQGTTPFLWYF	TGTGCCAGCAGCCAAGGGACAACCCCCTTTTTGTGGTACTTC
TRBV7-2	TRBJ2-3	once	TRBD2	CASSELAGYTDTQYF	TGTGCCAGCAGCGAACTAGCGGGGTACACAGATACGCAGTATTTT
TRBV6-5	TRBJ1-1	.	TRBD1	CASRRQGNLNTEAFF	TGTGCCAGCAGGAGACAGGGAAATCTGAACACTGAAGCTTTCTTT
TRBV30	TRBJ2-5	.	.	CAWSVGDSYSARAQYF	TGTGCCTGGAGTGTAGGTGACAGCTACTCCGCCCGGGCCCAGTACTTC
TRBV5-5	TRBJ2-1	.	.	CASGRSTDSYNEQFF	TGTGCCAGCGGGAGATCGACCGACTCCTACAATGAGCAGTTCTTC
TRBV9	TRBJ1-2	.	.	CASSVAQNYGYTF	TGTGCCAGCAGCGTAGCCCAAAACTATGGCTACACCTTC
TRBV2	TRBJ1-2	.	.	CASRWQGNGYTF	TGTGCCAGCAGGTGGCAGGGAAATGGCTACACCTTC
TRBV6-5	TRBJ1-3	.	TRBD1	CASSPITGAGNTIYF	TGTGCCAGCAGTCCCATTACAGGGGCGGGAAACACCATATATTTT
TRBV14	TRBJ2-1	.	TRBD1	CASSGDSNEQFF	TGTGCCAGCAGCGGGGACAGCAATGAGCAGTTCTTC
TRBV6-5	TRBJ1-6	.	.	CASVLWGSYNSPLHF	TGTGCCAGCGTCCTGTGGGGCTCCTATAATTCACCCCTCCACTTT
TRBV6-5	TRBJ1-3	.	TRBD1	CASKRDRGIVYTIYF	TGTGCCAGCAAACGGGACAGGGGGATTGTATACACCATATATTTT
TRBV7-2	TRBJ2-1	.	.	CASSLGARTNEQFF	TGTGCCAGCAGCTTAGGCGCCAGGACCAATGAGCAGTTCTTC
TRBV10-3	TRBJ1-2	.	TRBD1	CAIREGTANYGYTF	TGTGCCATCAGAGAAGGGACAGCCAACTATGGCTACACCTTC
TRBV2	TRBJ1-4	.	.	CASSEFRGTNEKLFF	TGTGCCAGCAGTGAATTTCGGGGCACTAATGAAAAACTGTTTTTT